This TCR beta chain was recovered during a study of cytomegalovirus exposure and HLA in healthy donors. The primer mix had 60 Vbeta and 13 Jbeta primers. Sequencing used immunoSEQ multiplex PCR; TCRdb keeps in-frame clones, though not all of them. The data hold some 97,000 clones, with roughly 75% observed a single time. Trimming left V 4 bases short and J 3 bases short, with 19 bases between. The CDR3 sequence is 17 residues long. Germline assignment: CDR1 MGHRA and CDR2 YSYEKL. The sequenced material came from PBMCs. The chain links TRBV4-1 to TRBJ1-5; TRBD1 might be the D (5 bases). The TCR comes from a woman aged 18-29 years in good health and CMV-seropositive. CDR3 loop: CASSPICVGGDNQPQHF. CDR3 nucleotide sequence: TGCGCCAGCAGCCCCATTTGCGTCGGGGGGGACAATCAGCCCCAGCATTTT.